Below, one T cell receptor beta chain is given with its context. A universal primer binding site was introduced by template switching. The final cDNA contained unique molecular identifiers. Using its own MiXCR run on the 5' RACE reads, TCRdb lists one record per CDR3 protein. The table shows about 720,000 distinct CDR3 sequences, with 18% occurring only once. Trimming took 6 bases from V and 5 from J; bases not matched to a gene: 5. The CDR3 totals 15 residues. The data were taken from a study of identical twins. This same sample was also part of a study on T cells expressing NK-cell markers. This second study says: Among the eight sequenced donors, seven tested HCMV-seropositive and one tested seronegative. Several of the donors carried dominant NKG2C+ clonotypes that took up roughly 1.0-8% of their CD8+ T cells.

This rearrangement joins TRBV12-3 or TRBV12-4 to TRBJ2-1; 12 nucleotides align to TRBD2. Sequenced: PBMCs. The sequence derives from a woman aged 18 to 35 in good health. CDR3 protein: CASRLLAGGNNEQFF. The CDR3 DNA reads TGTGCCAGCAGACTACTAGCGGGAGGAAACAATGAGCAGTTCTTC.